A selection of T cell receptor beta chains follows, all from one sample in a study of blood T cell repertoires in COVID-19. TCRdb keeps only in-frame clones here, not all; method: immunoSEQ multiplex PCR. The sample has roughly 260,000 clones, about 90% seen once. Sequenced input: PBMCs or T cells enriched from blood (not recorded which). The source is a human donor in a cohort exposed to, infected with or recovered from COVID-19 (not recorded which). The donor label of this sample is uncertain. Each CDR3 is given with its conserved first and last residue. A D gene is named only where the DNA matches it firmly. Some rows have no size entry. The others give once, few or many, or a class for an expanded clone.

TRBJ2-4	TRBV4-3	16	-	-	CASSQGLTRTKNIQYF	TGCGCCAGCAGCCAAGGCCTGACTCGGACCAAAAACATTCAGTACTTC
TRBJ2-7	TRBV19	14	TRBD2	-	CASSISGGTYEQYF	TGTGCCAGTAGTATTAGCGGGGGAACCTACGAGCAGTACTTC
TRBJ2-1	TRBV7-3	16	TRBD2	-	CASSLSTSGGQDEQFF	TGTGCCAGCAGTTTGTCGACTAGCGGGGGCCAGGATGAGCAGTTCTTC
TRBJ1-1	TRBV21-1	14	-	-	CASSTLDRNTEAFF	TGTGCCAGCAGCACTTTAGACAGGAACACTGAAGCTTTCTTT
TRBJ2-5	TRBV5-1	14	TRBD1	-	CASSYGTGQETQYF	TGCGCCAGCAGCTATGGGACAGGGCAAGAGACCCAGTACTTC
TRBJ2-1	TRBV4-3	16	-	-	CASSQEGGPSYNEQFF	TGCGCCAGCAGCCAAGAGGGGGGGCCCTCCTACAATGAGCAGTTCTTC
TRBJ2-5	TRBV10-2	12	-	-	CASSQFQETQYF	TGCGCCAGCAGTCAATTCCAAGAGACCCAGTACTTC
TRBJ1-6	TRBV10-1	17	TRBD1	few	CASIEYRGSSHNSPLHF	TGCGCCAGCATCGAATACAGGGGAAGCTCACATAATTCACCCCTCCACTTT
TRBJ1-1	TRBV7-9	14	TRBD1	-	CASSDMNSGTGAFF	TGTGCCAGCAGCGATATGAATTCCGGGACAGGGGCCTTCTTT
TRBJ2-1	TRBV11-2	13	-	-	CASSTYRVDEQFF	TGTGCCAGCAGCACGTACAGGGTGGATGAGCAGTTCTTC
TRBJ2-5	TRBV2	15	-	-	CASSEAARAVETQYF	TGTGCCAGCAGTGAAGCGGCCAGGGCTGTAGAGACCCAGTACTTC
TRBJ1-6	TRBV2	15	TRBD1	-	CASSARTGHNSPLHF	TGTGCCAGCAGTGCGCGGACAGGGCACAATTCACCCCTCCACTTT
TRBJ1-5	TRBV28	15	-	few	CASSFGRGWAQPQHF	TGTGCCAGCAGTTTCGGCAGGGGCTGGGCTCAGCCCCAGCATTTT
TRBJ2-7	TRBV6-1	14	-	-	CASSEVGYSYEQYF	TGTGCCAGCAGTGAAGTCGGTTATTCCTACGAGCAGTACTTC
TRBJ1-2	TRBV4-2	14	TRBD1	once	CASRRQGQRDGYTF	TGTGCCAGCAGGCGACAGGGACAGAGGGATGGCTACACCTTC
TRBJ2-3	TRBV7-2	16	-	-	CASSPEGAGGADTQYF	TGTGCCAGCAGCCCCGAGGGGGCGGGGGGTGCAGATACGCAGTATTTT
TRBJ2-2	TRBV19	15	TRBD1	-	CASSLGQGATGELFF	TGTGCCAGTAGCCTAGGACAGGGGGCCACCGGGGAGCTGTTTTTT
TRBJ2-2	TRBV15	18	TRBD1	-	CATSREGPGTANTGELFF	TGTGCCACCAGCAGAGAAGGGCCCGGGACAGCGAACACCGGGGAGCTGTTTTTT
TRBJ1-2	TRBV12-3/TRBV12-4	13	TRBD1	-	CASSSDRAGGYTF	TGTGCCAGCAGTAGCGACAGGGCGGGCGGCTACACCTTC
TRBJ1-5	TRBV21-1	18	-	-	CASSKLFRGTASNQPQHF	TGTGCCAGCAGCAAACTGTTCCGTGGGACAGCTAGCAATCAGCCCCAGCATTTT
TRBJ1-6	TRBV5-4	14	-	-	CASSFIPGDSPLHF	TGTGCCAGCAGCTTCATCCCGGGGGATTCACCCCTCCACTTT
TRBJ2-1	TRBV4-1	16	TRBD2	-	CASSQVPSGLYNEQFF	TGCGCCAGCAGCCAAGTTCCTAGCGGTCTTTACAATGAGCAGTTCTTC
TRBJ2-7	TRBV11-2	14	-	-	CASSLAGEGYEQYF	TGTGCCAGCAGCCTGGCAGGGGAAGGTTACGAGCAGTACTTC
TRBJ1-6	TRBV27	16	-	-	CASSLSQVAYNSPLHF	TGTGCCAGCAGTTTATCACAGGTGGCCTATAATTCACCCCTCCACTTT
TRBJ2-3	TRBV5-4	16	TRBD2	-	CASSLGGGPSTDTQYF	TGTGCCAGCAGCTTGGGGGGGGGACCAAGCACAGATACGCAGTATTTT
TRBJ1-2	TRBV4-1	12	-	-	CASSQDQNHYTF	TGCGCCAGCAGCCAAGACCAGAATCACTACACCTTC
TRBJ1-6	TRBV5-5	15	-	-	CASSLAPGNNSPLHF	TGTGCCAGCAGCTTGGCCCCAGGAAATAATTCACCCCTCCACTTT
TRBJ2-1	TRBV18	14	TRBD2	-	CASSLKIGRDEQFF	TGTGCCAGCTCACTCAAGATCGGGAGGGATGAGCAGTTCTTC
TRBJ2-5	TRBV7-2	15	-	-	CASSPDWAREETQYF	TGTGCCAGCAGCCCCGACTGGGCTAGGGAGGAGACCCAGTACTTC
TRBJ2-2	TRBV11-3	18	-	-	CASSFYLVGLPNTGELFF	TGTGCCAGCAGCTTTTATCTCGTTGGGCTACCGAACACCGGGGAGCTGTTTTTT
TRBJ1-1	TRBV6-5	13	-	-	CASSYAQGFEAFF	TGTGCCAGCAGTTACGCTCAGGGATTTGAAGCTTTCTTT